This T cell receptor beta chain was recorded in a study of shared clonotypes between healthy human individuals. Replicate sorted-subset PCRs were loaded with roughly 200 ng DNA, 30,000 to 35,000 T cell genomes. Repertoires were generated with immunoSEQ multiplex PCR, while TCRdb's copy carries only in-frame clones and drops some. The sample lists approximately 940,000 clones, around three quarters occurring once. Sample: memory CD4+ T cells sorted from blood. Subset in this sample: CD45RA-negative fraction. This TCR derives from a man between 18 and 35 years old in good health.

The CDR3 sequence is CASSFGGQGDGYTF. Here the CDR3 DNA reads TGTGCCAGCAGCTTCGGAGGGCAGGGGGATGGCTACACCTTC. This chain joins TRBV5-4 and TRBJ1-2, with 7 bases that match TRBD1. The V gene end was trimmed by 2 bases and the J gene end by 6 bases; junction bases not matched to a gene: 7. The CDR3 loop spans 14 amino acids. Per germline, CDR1 SGHNT and CDR2 YYREEE (reference sequence).